This T cell receptor beta chain was observed in a study of blood T cell repertoires in COVID-19 (TCRdb year 2020). In terms of the full investigation: The collaborator samples originated in the United States, Italy and Spain and spanned the acute and convalescent phases of COVID-19. The material from the prospective study consisted of cDNA or gDNA derived from T cells, B-cell-depleted T cells, or PBMCs. Deeply sampled blood TCRbeta repertoires from subjects exposed to, actively infected with, or recovered from COVID-19 were included in the dataset. A freely available public database, intended as a resource for researchers studying the immune response to SARS-CoV-2, is where the repertoires were released. Samples were obtained from the ongoing ImmuneRACE study (first 160 participants) and from some 1,300 subjects provided by 6 global collaborators. Sample metadata almost always included a de-identified subject ID, COVID-19 status, age in years and sex. Where HLA class I and class II types were available, the types were taken from metadata supplied by the sample provider, not from assay-based typing. Study-wide conclusions, independent of this receptor: How much clinical and demographic metadata was included differed by source and by participant, and the metadata was provided uncurated.

At one collaborating source in Seattle, patients were enrolled during active infection and were followed longitudinally through the course of disease. Collaborating institutions collected whole blood in K2EDTA tubes following their own protocols. For TCRbeta analysis, collaborators shipped samples as frozen whole blood, isolated PBMCs, or DNA extracted from either of those sample types. The immunoSEQ Assay, a bias-controlled multiplex PCR, was used to amplify TCRbeta CDR3 regions from genomic DNA. Under the source paper's analysis protocol: The number of nucleated cells in each sample was estimated by amplification of reference gene primers within the assay. To quantify the absolute abundance of each unique TCRbeta CDR3 rearrangement, sequence reads were collapsed and filtered. For each sample, productive Simpson clonality was calculated as the square root of Simpson's diversity index across productive rearrangements. This is the immuneACCESS table as TCRdb keeps it, with only in-frame sequences that have V and J called. A part of the clones is gone; compared with another copy, unresolved V genes explain less than half, and the rest is unexplained. V and J calls plus clone size are reproduced from that table; the DNA served to infer D and trimming. This sample gives approximately 210,000 clones in total; around 94% of them show up just once. The ten largest clones take up about 0.8% of the sample.

CDR1 and CDR2 are read off the germline V gene as MNHEY and SVGAGI. The CDR3 holds 14 amino acids from the cysteine to the phenylalanine. The CDR3 DNA has 42 bases and is translated from base 1. The V end gives up 6 bases and the J end 6 bases, leaving 6 bases in the junction not matched to a gene. Turning to this clone: Its recognized antigen is unknown. It has no much larger one-base neighbor in the sample; base qualities were not kept.

The source material was peripheral blood. This chain is built from TRBV6-5 and TRBJ2-2, and TRBD1 aligns with 8 junction nucleotides. The receptor was derived from a man younger than 40 with COVID-19, enrolled during active disease. The CDR3 reads as follows: CASRTGAVAGELFF. The DNA is TGTGCCAGCAGGACAGGGGCGGTGGCCGGGGAGCTGTTTTTT.